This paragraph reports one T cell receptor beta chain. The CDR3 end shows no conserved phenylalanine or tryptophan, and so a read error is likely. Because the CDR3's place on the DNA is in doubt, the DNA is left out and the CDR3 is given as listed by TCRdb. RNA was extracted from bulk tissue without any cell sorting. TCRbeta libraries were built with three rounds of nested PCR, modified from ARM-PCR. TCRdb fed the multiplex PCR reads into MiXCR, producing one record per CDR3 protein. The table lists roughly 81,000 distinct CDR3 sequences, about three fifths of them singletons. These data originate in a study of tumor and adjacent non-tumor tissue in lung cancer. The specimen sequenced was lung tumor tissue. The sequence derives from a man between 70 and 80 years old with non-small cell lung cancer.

The CDR3 sequence is CASSPREGPDWETQYY. The chain carries TRBV6-5 and TRBJ2-5; the D call in the table, TRBD2, was not verified against the DNA. The CDR3 has 16 amino acids, counting both end residues. CDR1 and CDR2 from the germline V gene are MNHEY and SVGAGI.